The 9 T cell receptor beta chains given below trace back to one sample, sequenced in a study of blood T cell repertoires in COVID-19. The assay was immunoSEQ multiplex PCR, and TCRdb's table has in-frame clones only and misses some. The sample lists under 300,000 clones, approximately 92% seen once, with 2% to 3% in the top ten. The sequencing sample was made of PBMCs or T cells enriched from blood (not recorded which). The receptors were sampled from a woman between 18 and 30 years old who had recovered from COVID-19.

V and J are TRBV5-1 and TRBJ2-7; a weak D match, TRBD2 (6 bases). Germline lookup yields CDR1 SGHRS and CDR2 YFSETQ. Between the trimmed V and J ends, which lost 4 bases and 6 bases, there was a span of 11 bases. This CDR3 contains 12 residues. The CDR3 reads CASSEGLREQYF. The CDR3 coding sequence is TGCGCCAGCAGCGAGGGACTTCGCGAGCAGTACTTC.

The CDR3 nucleotides read TGTGCCAGCAGTTCAGGGGGCGGAGGCACTGAAGCTTTCTTT. Translation: CASSSGGGGTEAFF. The rearrangement joins TRBV6-2 or TRBV6-3 to TRBJ1-1, with 8 positions matching TRBD1. This CDR3 contains 14 residues. The V gene end was trimmed by 4 bases and the J gene end by 4 bases; junction bases not matched to a gene: 5. CDR1 and CDR2 (germline): MNHEY, SVGEGT.

This chain links TRBV27 with TRBJ1-1; 9 bases fit TRBD1. The germline V gene encodes CDR1 MNHEY and CDR2 SMNVEV (reference sequence). V gave up 9 bases and J gave up 5 bases; unmatched junction bases: 10. CDR3 length: 14 residues. This CDR3 is CASYRGLDWTEAFF. The CDR3 nucleotides read TGTGCCAGTTACAGGGGGCTTGATTGGACTGAAGCTTTCTTT.

The chain combines TRBV2 with TRBJ2-5, with D possibly TRBD1 on 5 matching bases. The germline CDR1 and CDR2 sequences are SNHLY and FYNNEI. The CDR3 length is 13 residues. Trimming took off 8 bases at V and 5 bases at J, with 15 bases between the two ends. The CDR3 region is CASGHPGGETQYF. The DNA of the CDR3 is TGTGCCAGCGGACACCCAGGTGGCGAGACCCAGTACTTC.

The chain employs TRBV19 and TRBJ2-2; a possible D gene is TRBD2 (7 bases). The CDR3 runs to 14 residues. Per germline, CDR1 LNHDA and CDR2 SQIVND (reference sequence). Trimming pared 7 bases from V and 4 bases from J, leaving 13 bases between. The CDR3 is CASTRGGATGELFF. In DNA form, the CDR3 reads TGTGCCAGTACCCGAGGGGGGGCCACCGGGGAGCTGTTTTTT.

J is TRBJ2-7 and V is TRBV5-4; the match to TRBD2 covers 10 bases. In germline, CDR1 is SGHNT, CDR2 YYREEE (reference sequence). The CDR3 length is 15 residues. V lost 3 bases to trimming and J lost 1 base; unmatched junction nucleotides: 4. The CDR3: CASSSSGGSSYEQYF. Here the CDR3 DNA reads TGTGCCAGCAGCTCTAGCGGGGGATCATCCTACGAGCAGTACTTC. The variable domain in full, with the rest retrieved from reference TRBV5-4 and TRBJ2-7, is ETGVTQSPTHLIKTRGQQVTLRCSSQSGHNTVSWYQQALGQGPQFIFQYYREEENGRGNFPPRFSGLQFPNYSSELNVNALELDDSALYLCASSSSGGSSYEQYFGPGTRLTVT.

This clone has only a few counts. J is TRBJ2-7 and V is TRBV6-5; 8 bases are shared with TRBD2. Germline V CDR1 and CDR2: MNHEY, SVGAGI. Germline trimming cut 7 bases from V and 5 bases from J; bases unmatched to any gene: 13. The CDR3 loop spans 15 amino acids. CDR3 bases: TGTGCCAGCACCGGGGGGGACACACTTGTAAACGAGCAGTACTTC. Translating gives CASTGGDTLVNEQYF.

V and J are TRBV5-1 and TRBJ1-1, with 8 bases identical to TRBD1. V lost 5 bases to trimming and J lost 1 base; unmatched junction nucleotides: 13. Germline V gives CDR1 SGHRS, CDR2 YFSETQ. The CDR3 spans 17 residues. The CDR3, as DNA: TGCGCCAGCAGGTACGGACAGGGAAGGATAGAGAACACTGAAGCTTTCTTT. It specifies CASRYGQGRIENTEAFF.

This rearrangement joins TRBV14 to TRBJ1-1; 8 nucleotides match TRBD1. Germline V lookup: CDR1 SGHDN, CDR2 FVKESK. This CDR3 is 13 amino acids long. V lost 5 bases, J lost 5 bases, and 4 bases stayed unmatched. CDR3 region: CASSVQGGTEAFF. The CDR3 DNA reads TGTGCCAGCAGCGTACAGGGGGGAACTGAAGCTTTCTTT.